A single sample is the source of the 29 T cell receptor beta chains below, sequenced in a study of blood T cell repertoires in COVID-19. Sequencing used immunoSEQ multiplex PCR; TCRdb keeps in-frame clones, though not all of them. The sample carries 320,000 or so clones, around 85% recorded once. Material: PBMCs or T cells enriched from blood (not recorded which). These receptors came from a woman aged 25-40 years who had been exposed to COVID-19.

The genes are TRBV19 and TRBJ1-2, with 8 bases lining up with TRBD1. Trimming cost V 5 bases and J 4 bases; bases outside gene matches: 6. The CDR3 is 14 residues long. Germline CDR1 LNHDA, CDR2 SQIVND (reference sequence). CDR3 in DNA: TGTGCCAGTAGTGGATCGGGACAGGTCTATGGCTACACCTTC. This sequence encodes CASSGSGQVYGYTF.

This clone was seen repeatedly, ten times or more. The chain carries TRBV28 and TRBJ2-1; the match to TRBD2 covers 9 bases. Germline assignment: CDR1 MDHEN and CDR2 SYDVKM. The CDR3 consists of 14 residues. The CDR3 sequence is CASILTSGYNEQFF. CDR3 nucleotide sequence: TGTGCTTCGATTCTGACTAGCGGCTACAATGAGCAGTTCTTC.

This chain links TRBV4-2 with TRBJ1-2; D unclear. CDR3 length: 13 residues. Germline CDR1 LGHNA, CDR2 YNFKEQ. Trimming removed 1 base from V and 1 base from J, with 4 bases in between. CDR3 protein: CASSQGLNYGYTF. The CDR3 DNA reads TGTGCCAGCAGCCAAGGGCTTAACTATGGCTACACCTTC.

CDR3 protein: CASSHPEQALAKNIQYF. Written as DNA, the CDR3 is TGTGCCAGCAGCCACCCCGAACAGGCGTTAGCCAAAAACATTCAGTACTTC. This chain links TRBV28 with TRBJ2-4; D possibly corresponds to TRBD1 (5 bases). V lost 6 bases, J lost 0 bases, and 18 bases lay in between. Germline V gene data show CDR1 as MDHEN and CDR2 as SYDVKM. The CDR3 is 17 amino acids.

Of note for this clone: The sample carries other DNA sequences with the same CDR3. The CDR3 coding sequence is TGTGCCAGCAGCCAAGACGTTAGAACAGATACGCAGTATTTT. Encoded protein: CASSQDVRTDTQYF. The chain uses TRBV3-1 (or the pseudogene TRBV3-2) and TRBJ2-3; D is undetermined. Germline CDR1 LGHDT, CDR2 YNNKEL (reference sequence). There are 14 residues in the CDR3. V shed 0 bases and J shed 3 bases, with 7 bases lying between them.

DNA of the CDR3: TGTGCCAGCAGCCACGGGGTTTCGGCTGAAGCTTTCTTT. It specifies CASSHGVSAEAFF. V is TRBV3-1 (or the pseudogene TRBV3-2) and J is TRBJ1-1; no reliable D call. CDR1 and CDR2 from the germline V gene are LGHDT and YNNKEL (reference sequence). CDR3 size: 13 residues. V lost 3 bases and J lost 6, with 11 bases in between.

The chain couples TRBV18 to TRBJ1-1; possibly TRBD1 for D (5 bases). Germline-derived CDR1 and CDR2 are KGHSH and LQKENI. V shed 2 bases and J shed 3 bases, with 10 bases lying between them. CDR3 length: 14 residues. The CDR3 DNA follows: TGTGCCAGCTCACCAGTGGGAGGGGACACTGAAGCTTTCTTT. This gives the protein CASSPVGGDTEAFF.

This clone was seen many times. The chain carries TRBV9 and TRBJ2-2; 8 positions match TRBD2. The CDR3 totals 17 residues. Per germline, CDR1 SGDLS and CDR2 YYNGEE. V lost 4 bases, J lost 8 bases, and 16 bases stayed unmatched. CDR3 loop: CASSPRSSGRKMGELFF. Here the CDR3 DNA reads TGTGCCAGCAGCCCCCGATCTAGCGGGCGAAAAATGGGGGAGCTGTTTTTT.

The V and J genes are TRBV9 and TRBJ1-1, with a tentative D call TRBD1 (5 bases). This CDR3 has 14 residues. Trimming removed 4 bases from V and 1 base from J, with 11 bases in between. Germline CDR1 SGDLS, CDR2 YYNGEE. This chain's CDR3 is CASSLLQANTEAFF. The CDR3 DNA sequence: TGTGCCAGCAGCCTTCTACAGGCGAACACTGAAGCTTTCTTT.

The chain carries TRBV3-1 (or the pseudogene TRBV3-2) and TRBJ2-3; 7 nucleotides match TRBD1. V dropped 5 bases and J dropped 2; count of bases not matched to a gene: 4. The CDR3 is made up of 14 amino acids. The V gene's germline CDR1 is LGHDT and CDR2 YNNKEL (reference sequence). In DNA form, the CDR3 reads TGTGCCAGCAGCAAAGGGGGCCCCACAGATACGCAGTATTTT. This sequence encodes CASSKGGPTDTQYF.

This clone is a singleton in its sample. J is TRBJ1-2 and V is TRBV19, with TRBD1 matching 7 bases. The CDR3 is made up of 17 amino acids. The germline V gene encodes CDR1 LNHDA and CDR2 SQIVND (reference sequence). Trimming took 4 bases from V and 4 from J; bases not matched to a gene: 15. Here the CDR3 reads CASSNFMDRQGGYGYTF. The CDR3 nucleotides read TGTGCCAGTAGTAACTTTATGGACAGGCAAGGTGGCTATGGCTACACCTTC.

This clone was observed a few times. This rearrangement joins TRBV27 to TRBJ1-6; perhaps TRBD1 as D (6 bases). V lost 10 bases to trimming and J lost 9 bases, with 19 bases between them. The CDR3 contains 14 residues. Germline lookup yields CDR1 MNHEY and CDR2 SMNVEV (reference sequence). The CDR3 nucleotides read TGTGCCACCTCGAGGGGGGGGGCAGGTTCACCCCTCCACTTT. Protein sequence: CATSRGGAGSPLHF.

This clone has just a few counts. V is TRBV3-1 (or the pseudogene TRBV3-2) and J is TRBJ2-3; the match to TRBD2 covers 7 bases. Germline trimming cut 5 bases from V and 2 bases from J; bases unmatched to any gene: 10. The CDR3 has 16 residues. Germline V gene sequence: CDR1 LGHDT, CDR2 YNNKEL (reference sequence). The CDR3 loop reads CASSSYIGGDTDTQYF. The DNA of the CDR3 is TGTGCCAGCAGCTCATATATTGGGGGGGACACAGATACGCAGTATTTT.

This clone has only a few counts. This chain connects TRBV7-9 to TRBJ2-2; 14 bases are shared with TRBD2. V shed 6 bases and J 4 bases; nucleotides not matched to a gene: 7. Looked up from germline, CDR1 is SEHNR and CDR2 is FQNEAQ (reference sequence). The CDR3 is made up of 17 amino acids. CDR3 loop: CASSSGTSGGLTGELFF. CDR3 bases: TGTGCCAGCAGTTCTGGGACTAGCGGGGGCCTCACCGGGGAGCTGTTTTTT.

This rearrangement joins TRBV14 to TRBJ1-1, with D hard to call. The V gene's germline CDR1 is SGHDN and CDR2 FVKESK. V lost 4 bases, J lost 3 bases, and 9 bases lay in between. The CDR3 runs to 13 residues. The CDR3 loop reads CASSPNLYTEAFF. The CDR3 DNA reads TGTGCCAGCAGCCCCAACTTGTACACTGAAGCTTTCTTT.

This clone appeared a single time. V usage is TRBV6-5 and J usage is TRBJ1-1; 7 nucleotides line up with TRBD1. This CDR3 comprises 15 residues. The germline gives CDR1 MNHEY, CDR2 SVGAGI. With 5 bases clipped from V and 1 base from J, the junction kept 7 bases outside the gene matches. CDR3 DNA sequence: TGTGCCAGCAGTCGACAGGGTAGGTCGAACACTGAAGCTTTCTTT. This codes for CASSRQGRSNTEAFF.

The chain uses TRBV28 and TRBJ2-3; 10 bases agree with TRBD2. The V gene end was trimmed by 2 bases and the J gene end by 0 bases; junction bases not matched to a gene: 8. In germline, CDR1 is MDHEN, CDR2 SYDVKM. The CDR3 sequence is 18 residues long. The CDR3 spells CASSLNPSLAGSTDTQYF. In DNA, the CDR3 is TGTGCCAGCAGTTTAAATCCCTCACTAGCGGGAAGCACAGATACGCAGTATTTT.

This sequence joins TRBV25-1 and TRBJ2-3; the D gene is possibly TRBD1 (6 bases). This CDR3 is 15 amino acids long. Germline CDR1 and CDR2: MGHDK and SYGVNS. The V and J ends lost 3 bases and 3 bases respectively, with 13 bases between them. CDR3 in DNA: TGTGCCAGCAGTGACTCATTAAGGGGGACAGATACGCAGTATTTT. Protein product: CASSDSLRGTDTQYF.

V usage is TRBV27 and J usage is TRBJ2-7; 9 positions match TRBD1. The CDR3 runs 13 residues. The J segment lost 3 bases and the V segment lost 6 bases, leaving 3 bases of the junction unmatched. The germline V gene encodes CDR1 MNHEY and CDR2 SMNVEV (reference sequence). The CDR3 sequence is CASRGQGDYEQYF. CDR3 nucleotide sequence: TGTGCCAGCAGGGGACAGGGCGACTACGAGCAGTACTTC.

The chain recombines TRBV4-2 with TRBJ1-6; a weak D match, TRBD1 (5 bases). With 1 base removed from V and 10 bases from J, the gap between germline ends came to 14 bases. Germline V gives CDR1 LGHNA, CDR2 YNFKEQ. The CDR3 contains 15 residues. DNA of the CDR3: TGTGCCAGCAGCCAAGTCCAAGGGGTCGGGTCACCCCTCCACTTT. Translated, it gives CASSQVQGVGSPLHF.

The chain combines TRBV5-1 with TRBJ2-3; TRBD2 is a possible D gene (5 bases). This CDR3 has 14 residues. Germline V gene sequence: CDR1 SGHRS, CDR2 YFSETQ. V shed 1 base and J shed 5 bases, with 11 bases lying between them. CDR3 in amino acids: CASSLLNSGDTQYF. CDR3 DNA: TGCGCCAGCAGCTTGTTAAACAGCGGAGATACGCAGTATTTT.

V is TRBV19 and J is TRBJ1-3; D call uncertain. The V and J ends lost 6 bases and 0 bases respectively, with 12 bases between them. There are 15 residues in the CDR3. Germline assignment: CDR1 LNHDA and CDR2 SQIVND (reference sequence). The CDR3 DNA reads TGTGCCAGTAGCCGGACGGGAAGCTCTGGAAACACCATATATTTT. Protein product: CASSRTGSSGNTIYF.

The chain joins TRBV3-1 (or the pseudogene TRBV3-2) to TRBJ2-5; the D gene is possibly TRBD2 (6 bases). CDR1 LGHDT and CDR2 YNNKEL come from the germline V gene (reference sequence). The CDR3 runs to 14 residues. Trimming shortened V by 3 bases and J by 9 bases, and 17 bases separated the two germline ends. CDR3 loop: CASSHELAEMAQYF. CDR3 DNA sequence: TGTGCCAGCAGCCATGAATTAGCGGAGATGGCCCAGTACTTC.

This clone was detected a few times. CDR3 loop: CASSFLSEQETQYF. In DNA, the CDR3 is TGTGCCAGCAGTTTTTTGTCAGAACAAGAGACCCAGTACTTC. The chain recombines TRBV28 with TRBJ2-5; D gene uncertain. The CDR3 has 14 amino acids. Germline-derived CDR1 and CDR2 are MDHEN and SYDVKM. V was clipped by 3 bases and J by 2 bases, with 10 bases between them.

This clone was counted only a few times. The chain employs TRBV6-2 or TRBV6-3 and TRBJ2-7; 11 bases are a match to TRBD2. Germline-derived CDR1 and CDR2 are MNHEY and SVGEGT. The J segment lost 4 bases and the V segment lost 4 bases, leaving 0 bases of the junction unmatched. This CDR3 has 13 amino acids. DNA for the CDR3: TGTGCCAGCAGTTGGACTAGCGGGTACGAGCAGTACTTC. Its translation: CASSWTSGYEQYF.

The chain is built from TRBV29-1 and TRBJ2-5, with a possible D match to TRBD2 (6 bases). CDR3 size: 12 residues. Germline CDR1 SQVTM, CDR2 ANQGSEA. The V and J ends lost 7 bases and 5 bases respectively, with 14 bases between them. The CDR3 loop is CSGSGSGETQYF. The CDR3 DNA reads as TGCAGCGGGTCCGGCAGCGGGGAGACCCAGTACTTC.

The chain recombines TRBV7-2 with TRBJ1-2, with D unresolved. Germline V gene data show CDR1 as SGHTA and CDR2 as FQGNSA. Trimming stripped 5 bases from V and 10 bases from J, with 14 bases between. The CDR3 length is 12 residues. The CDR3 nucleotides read TGTGCCAGCAGCCCCGACAATTTCGACTACACCTTC. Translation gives CASSPDNFDYTF.

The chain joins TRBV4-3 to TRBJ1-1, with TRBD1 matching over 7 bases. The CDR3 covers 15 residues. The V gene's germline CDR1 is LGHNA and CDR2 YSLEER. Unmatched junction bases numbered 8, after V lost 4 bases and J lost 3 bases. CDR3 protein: CASSPQGPGYTEAFF. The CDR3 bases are TGCGCCAGCAGCCCACAGGGGCCGGGGTACACTGAAGCTTTCTTT.

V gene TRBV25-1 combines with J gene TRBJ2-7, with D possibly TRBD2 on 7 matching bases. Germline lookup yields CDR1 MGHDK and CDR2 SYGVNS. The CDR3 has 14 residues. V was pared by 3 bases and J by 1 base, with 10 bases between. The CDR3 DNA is TGTGCCAGCAGTGACGGGGGGCTTTCCTACGAGCAGTACTTC. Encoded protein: CASSDGGLSYEQYF.